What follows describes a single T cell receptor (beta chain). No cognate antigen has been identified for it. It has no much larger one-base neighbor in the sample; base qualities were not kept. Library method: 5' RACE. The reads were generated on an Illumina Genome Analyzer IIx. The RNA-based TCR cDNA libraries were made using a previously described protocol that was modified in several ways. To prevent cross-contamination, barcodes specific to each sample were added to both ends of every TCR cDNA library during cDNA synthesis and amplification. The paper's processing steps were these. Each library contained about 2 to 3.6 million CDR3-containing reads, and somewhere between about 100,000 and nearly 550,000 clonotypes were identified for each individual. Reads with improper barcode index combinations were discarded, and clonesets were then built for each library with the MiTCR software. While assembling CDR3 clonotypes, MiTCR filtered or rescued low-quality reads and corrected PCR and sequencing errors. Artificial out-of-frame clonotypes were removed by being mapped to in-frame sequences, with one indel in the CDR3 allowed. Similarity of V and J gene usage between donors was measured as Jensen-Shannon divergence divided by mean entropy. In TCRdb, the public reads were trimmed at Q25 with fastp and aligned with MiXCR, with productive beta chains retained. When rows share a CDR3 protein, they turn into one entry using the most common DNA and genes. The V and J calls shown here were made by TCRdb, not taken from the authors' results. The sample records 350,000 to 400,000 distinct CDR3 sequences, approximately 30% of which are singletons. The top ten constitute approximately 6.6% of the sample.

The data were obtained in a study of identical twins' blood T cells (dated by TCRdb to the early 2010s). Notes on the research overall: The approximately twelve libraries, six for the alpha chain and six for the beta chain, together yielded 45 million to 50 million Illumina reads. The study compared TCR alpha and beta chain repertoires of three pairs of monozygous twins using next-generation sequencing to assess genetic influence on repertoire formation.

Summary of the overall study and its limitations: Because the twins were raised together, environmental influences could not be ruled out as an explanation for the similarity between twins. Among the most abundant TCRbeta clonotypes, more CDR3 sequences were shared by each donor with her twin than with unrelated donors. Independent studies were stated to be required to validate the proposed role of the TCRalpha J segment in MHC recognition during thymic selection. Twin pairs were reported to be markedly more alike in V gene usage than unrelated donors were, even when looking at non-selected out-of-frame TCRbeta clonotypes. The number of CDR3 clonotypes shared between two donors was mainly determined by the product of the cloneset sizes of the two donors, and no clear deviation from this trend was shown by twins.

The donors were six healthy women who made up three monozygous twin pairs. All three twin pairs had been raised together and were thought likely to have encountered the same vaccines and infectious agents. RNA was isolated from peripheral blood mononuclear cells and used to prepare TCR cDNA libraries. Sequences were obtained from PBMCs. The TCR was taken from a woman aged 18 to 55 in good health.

The DNA is TGTGCCAGCAGTTCTCGGACTTTCCACAATGAGCAGTTCTTC. Its protein reads: CASSSRTFHNEQFF. The chain uses TRBV6-6 and TRBJ2-1; matching of 5 bases hints at TRBD2 as the D gene. The V end loses 4 bases and the J end loses 5 bases, and a stretch of 12 bases separates them. Taken from cysteine to phenylalanine, the CDR3 has 14 residues. Only the CDR3 part of the read is kept: 42 bases, read in frame from the first base. CDR1 and CDR2 (MNHNY, SVGAGI) derive from the germline V gene (reference sequence).